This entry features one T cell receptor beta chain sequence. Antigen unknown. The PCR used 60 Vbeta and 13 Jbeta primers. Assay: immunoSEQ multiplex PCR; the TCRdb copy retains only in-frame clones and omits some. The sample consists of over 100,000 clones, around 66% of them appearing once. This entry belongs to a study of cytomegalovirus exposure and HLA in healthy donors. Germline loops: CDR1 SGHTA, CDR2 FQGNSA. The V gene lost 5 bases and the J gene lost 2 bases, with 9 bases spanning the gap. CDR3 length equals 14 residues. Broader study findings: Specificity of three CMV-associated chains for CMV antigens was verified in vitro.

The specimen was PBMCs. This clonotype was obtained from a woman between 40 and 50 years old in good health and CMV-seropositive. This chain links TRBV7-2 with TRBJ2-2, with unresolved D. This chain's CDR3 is CASSPTPNTGELFF. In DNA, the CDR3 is TGTGCCAGCAGCCCGACTCCAAACACCGGGGAGCTGTTTTTT. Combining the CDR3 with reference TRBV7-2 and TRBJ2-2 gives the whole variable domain GAGVSQSPSNKVTEKGKDVELRCDPISGHTALYWYRQSLGQGLEFLIYFQGNSAPDKSGLPSDRFSAERTGGSVSTLTIQRTQQEDSAVYLCASSPTPNTGELFFGEGSRLTVL.